This note documents a single T cell receptor (beta chain) sequence. The antigen is undetermined. This entry belongs to a study of shared clonotypes between healthy human individuals. Study findings and constraints: Apart from blood, nothing was sampled; tissue repertoires likely differ.

Germline CDR1 reads SEHNR; CDR2 reads FQNEAQ (reference sequence). V lost 5 bases to trimming and J lost 5 bases, with 22 bases between them. CDR3 length: 16 residues. Naive-designated CD8 cells lacked CD45RO, were positively enriched for CCR7, and omitted terminally differentiated effector memory CD45RA+ cells. Using immunoSEQ multiplex PCR, the repertoire was profiled, and TCRdb retains in-frame clones only, with some absent. The repertoire has under 700,000 clones, 90% to 95% of them found once; the top ten carry about 0.11%. The sequenced material came from naive CD8+ T cells sorted from blood. This chain links TRBV7-9 with TRBJ2-7; no clear D. The clonotype was recovered from a young woman in good health. CDR3 coding DNA: TGTGCCAGCAGCCCACTCGGTGGGCTAATAAATGACGAGCAGTACTTC. This translates into CASSPLGGLINDEQYF.